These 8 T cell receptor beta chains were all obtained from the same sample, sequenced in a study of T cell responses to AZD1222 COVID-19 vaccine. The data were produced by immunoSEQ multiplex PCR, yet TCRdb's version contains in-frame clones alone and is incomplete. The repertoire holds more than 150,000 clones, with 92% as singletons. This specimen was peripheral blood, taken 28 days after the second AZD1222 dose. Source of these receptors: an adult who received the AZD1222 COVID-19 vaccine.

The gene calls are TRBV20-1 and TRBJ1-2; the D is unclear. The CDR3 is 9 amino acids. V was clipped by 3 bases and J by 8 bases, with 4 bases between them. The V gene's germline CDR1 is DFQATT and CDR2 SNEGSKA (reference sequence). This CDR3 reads CSASQGYTF. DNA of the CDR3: TGCAGTGCTAGCCAGGGCTACACCTTC.

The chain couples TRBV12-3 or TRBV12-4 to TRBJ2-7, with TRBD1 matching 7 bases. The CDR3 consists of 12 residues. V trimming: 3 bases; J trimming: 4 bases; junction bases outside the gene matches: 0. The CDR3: CASSLTGYEQYF. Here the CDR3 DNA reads TGTGCCAGCAGTTTGACAGGGTACGAGCAGTACTTC.

DNA for the CDR3: TGCGCCAGCAGCTTGGAGGGGACTATCGCCAATGAGCAGTTCTTC. Protein sequence: CASSLEGTIANEQFF. This chain links TRBV5-1 with TRBJ2-1, with TRBD2 matching 7 bases. This CDR3 contains 15 residues. The junction had 6 bases not matched to a gene; V was cut back by 0 bases and J by 6 bases. Germline lookup yields CDR1 SGHRS and CDR2 YFSETQ.

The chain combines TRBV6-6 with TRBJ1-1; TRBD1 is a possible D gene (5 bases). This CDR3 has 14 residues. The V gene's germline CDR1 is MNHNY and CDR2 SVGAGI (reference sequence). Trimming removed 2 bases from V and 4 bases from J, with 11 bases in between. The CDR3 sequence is CASSYGEGSTEAFF. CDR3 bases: TGTGCCAGCAGTTACGGGGAGGGGTCCACTGAAGCTTTCTTT.

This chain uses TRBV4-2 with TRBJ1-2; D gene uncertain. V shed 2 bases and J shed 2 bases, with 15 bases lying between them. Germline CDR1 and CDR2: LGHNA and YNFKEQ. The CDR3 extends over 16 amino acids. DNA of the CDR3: TGTGCCAGCAGCCAAAACCCCGAACGGAGAAACTATGGCTACACCTTC. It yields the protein CASSQNPERRNYGYTF.

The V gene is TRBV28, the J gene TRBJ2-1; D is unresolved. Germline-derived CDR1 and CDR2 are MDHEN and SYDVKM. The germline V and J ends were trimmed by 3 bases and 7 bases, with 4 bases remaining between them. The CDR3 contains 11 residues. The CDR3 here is CASSFLNEQFF. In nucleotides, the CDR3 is TGTGCCAGCAGTTTCTTAAATGAGCAGTTCTTC.

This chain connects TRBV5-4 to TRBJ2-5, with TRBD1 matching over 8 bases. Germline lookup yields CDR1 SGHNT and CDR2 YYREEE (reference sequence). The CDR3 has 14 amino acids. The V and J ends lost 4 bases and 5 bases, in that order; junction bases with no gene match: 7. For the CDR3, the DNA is TGTGCCAGCAGCAGTGGACAGGGCGTGGAGACCCAGTACTTC. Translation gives CASSSGQGVETQYF.

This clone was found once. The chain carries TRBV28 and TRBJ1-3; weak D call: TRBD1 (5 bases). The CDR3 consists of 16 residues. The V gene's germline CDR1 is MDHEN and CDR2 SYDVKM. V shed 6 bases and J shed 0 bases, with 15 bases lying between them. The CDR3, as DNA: TGTGCCAGCAGCTTCCTAAGGGGCATCTCTGGAAACACCATATATTTT. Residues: CASSFLRGISGNTIYF. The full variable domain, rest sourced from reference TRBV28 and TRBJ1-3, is DVKVTQSSRYLVKRTGEKVFLECVQDMDHENMFWYRQDPGLGLRLIYFSYDVKMKEKGDIPEGYSVSREKKERFSLILESASTNQTSMYLCASSFLRGISGNTIYFGEGSWLTVV.